There are a few counts of the clone carrying this T cell receptor (beta chain). The CDR3 runs to 15 residues. Per germline, CDR1 SGHTA and CDR2 FQGTGA. The V segment lost 1 base and the J segment 4 bases; nucleotides outside the gene matches: 3. TCRdb keeps only in-frame clones here, not all; method: immunoSEQ multiplex PCR. Of around 150,000 clones in the sample, around 80% were seen once. This specimen comes from a study of blood T cell repertoires in COVID-19. Whole-study context: The analysed material was cDNA or gDNA that came from T cells, B-cell-depleted T cells, or PBMCs.

Sequencing input: peripheral blood. The chain recombines TRBV7-3 with TRBJ2-2, with 7 bases lining up with TRBD2. The sequence came from a man aged 55 to 69 who had recovered from COVID-19. This CDR3 is CASSLRASGTGELFF. DNA of the CDR3: TGTGCCAGCAGCTTAAGGGCTAGCGGCACCGGGGAGCTGTTTTTT.